This record covers a single T cell receptor beta chain. Germline loops: CDR1 MGHRA, CDR2 YSYEKL. The CDR3 spans 14 residues. After removal of 4 bases from V and 3 bases from J, the junction contained 4 bases not matched to a gene. These data come from a study of blood T cell repertoires in COVID-19. As for the study in general: Acute-phase and convalescent COVID-19 samples originated in the United States, Italy and Spain. From T cells, B-cell-depleted T cells, or PBMCs came the material, which was cDNA or gDNA.

Original handling: Nucleated cell counts were estimated from reference gene primer amplification. The repertoire was sequenced with immunoSEQ multiplex PCR; TCRdb's copy has only in-frame clones and lacks some. V and J calls and clone size follow that table, whereas D and trimming were derived from the DNA. The data show 150,000 to 200,000 clones, around 86% seen once. The receptor was isolated from a young woman with active or convalescent COVID-19. J is TRBJ1-1 and V is TRBV4-1; TRBD1 agrees at 8 bases. Sequences were obtained from peripheral blood. CDR3 coding DNA: TGCGCCAGCAGCCCGGGACAGGTAGACACTGAAGCTTTCTTT. It yields the protein CASSPGQVDTEAFF.